At least ten counts were recorded for the clone carrying this T cell receptor beta chain. Its antigen is not identified. V was trimmed by 4 bases and J by 1 base, leaving 11 bases between them. CDR1 and CDR2 from the germline V gene are SGHRS and YFSETQ. This CDR3 comprises 15 residues. This specimen belongs to a study of T cells in Graves' hyperthyroidism and ophthalmopathy. Notes on the study in general: A 13 V-J model separated ophthalmopathy from stable hyperthyroidism.

Template material for amplifying TCR beta CDR3 regions consisted of RNA transcripts. The TCR CDR3 first-round RT-PCR relied on the HTBI primer set. TCRdb ran MiXCR on the multiplex PCR reads and lists one entry per CDR3 protein. There are 640,000 or so distinct CDR3 sequences in the sample; about 15% occur only once, and roughly 4.3% lies in the top ten. The cohort's ophthalmopathy patients, a group with duration under 3 months, had a Clinical Activity Score of at least 3 and a NOSPECS grade of at least 4. Cells are PBMCs isolated from about 10 ml of fresh blood. V and J are TRBV5-1 and TRBJ2-2; no reliable D call. This sequence originates from a woman aged 40 to 50 with Graves' ophthalmopathy. The sequenced material came from blood. The CDR3 region has the DNA TGCGCCAGCAGCCAGACATCTGTGAACACCGGGGAGCTGTTTTTT. Translated: CASSQTSVNTGELFF.